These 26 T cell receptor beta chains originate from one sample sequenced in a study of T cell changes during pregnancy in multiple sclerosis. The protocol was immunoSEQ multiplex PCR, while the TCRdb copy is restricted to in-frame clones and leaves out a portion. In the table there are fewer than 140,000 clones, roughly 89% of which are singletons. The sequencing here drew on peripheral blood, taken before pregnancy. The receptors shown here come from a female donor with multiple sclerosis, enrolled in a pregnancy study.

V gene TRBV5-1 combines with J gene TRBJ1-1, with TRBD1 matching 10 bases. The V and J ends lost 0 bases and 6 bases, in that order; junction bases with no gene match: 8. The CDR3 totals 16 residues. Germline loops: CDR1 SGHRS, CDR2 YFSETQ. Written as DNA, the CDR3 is TGCGCCAGCAGCTTGGGGCCGGGACAGGGGAGGTCTGAAGCTTTCTTT. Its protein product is CASSLGPGQGRSEAFF.

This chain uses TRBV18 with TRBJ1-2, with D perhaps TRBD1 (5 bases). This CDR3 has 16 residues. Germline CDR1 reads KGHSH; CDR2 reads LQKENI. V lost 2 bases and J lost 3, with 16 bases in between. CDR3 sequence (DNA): TGTGCCAGCTCACCAGGGGCCTGGGGCAGCTACTATGGCTACACCTTC. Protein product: CASSPGAWGSYYGYTF. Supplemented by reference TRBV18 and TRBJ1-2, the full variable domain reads NAGVMQNPRHLVRRRGQEARLRCSPMKGHSHVYWYRQLPEEGLKFMVYLQKENIIDESGMPKERFSAEFPKEGPSILRIQQVVRGDSAAYFCASSPGAWGSYYGYTFGSGTRLTVV.

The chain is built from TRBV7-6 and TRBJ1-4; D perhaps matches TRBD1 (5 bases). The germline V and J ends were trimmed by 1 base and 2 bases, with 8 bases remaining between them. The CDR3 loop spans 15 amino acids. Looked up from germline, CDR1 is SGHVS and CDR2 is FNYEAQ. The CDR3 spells CASSLVGTTNEKLFF. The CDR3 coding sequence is TGTGCCAGCAGCTTAGTTGGGACTACTAATGAAAAACTGTTTTTT.

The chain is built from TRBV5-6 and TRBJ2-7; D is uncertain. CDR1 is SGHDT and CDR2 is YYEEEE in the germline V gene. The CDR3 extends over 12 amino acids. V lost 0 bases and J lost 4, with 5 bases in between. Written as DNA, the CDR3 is TGTGCCAGCAGCTTGGTAGAGTACGAGCAGTACTTC. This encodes CASSLVEYEQYF.

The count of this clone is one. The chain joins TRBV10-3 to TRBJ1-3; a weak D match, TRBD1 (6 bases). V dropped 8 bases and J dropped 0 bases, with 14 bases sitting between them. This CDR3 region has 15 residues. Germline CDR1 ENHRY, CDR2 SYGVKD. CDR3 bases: TGTGCCATCTCGCCGGGGGGCAGCTCTGGAAACACCATATATTTT. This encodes CAISPGGSSGNTIYF.

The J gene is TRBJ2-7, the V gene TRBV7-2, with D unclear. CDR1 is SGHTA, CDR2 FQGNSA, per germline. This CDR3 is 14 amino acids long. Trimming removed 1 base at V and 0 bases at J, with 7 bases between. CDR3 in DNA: TGTGCCAGCAGCTTAGGGGCCCTCTCCTACGAGCAGTACTTC. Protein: CASSLGALSYEQYF.

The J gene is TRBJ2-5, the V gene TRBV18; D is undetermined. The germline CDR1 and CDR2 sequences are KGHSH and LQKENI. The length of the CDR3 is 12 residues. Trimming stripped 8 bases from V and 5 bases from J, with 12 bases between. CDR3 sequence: CASHPSGETQYF. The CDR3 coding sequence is TGTGCCAGCCACCCGTCCGGGGAGACCCAGTACTTC.

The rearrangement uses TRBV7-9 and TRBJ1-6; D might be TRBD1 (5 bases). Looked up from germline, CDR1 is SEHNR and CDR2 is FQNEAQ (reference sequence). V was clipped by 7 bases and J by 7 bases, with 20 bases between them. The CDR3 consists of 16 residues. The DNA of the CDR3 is TGTGCCAGCACCATTCGGCCGGGGGGGGAAAATTCACCCCTCCACTTT. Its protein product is CASTIRPGGENSPLHF.

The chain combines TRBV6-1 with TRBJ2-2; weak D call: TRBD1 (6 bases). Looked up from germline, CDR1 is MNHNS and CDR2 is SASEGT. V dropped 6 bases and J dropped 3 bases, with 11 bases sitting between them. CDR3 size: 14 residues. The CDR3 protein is CASRKNRDTGELFF. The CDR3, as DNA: TGTGCCAGCAGGAAAAACAGGGACACCGGGGAGCTGTTTTTT.

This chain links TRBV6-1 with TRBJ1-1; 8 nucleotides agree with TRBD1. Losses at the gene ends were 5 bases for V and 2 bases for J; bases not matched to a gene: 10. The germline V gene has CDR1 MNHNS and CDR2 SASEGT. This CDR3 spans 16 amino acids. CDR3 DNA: TGTGCCAGCAGTCAAGGACAGGGAGGAAGAAACACTGAAGCTTTCTTT. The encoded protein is CASSQGQGGRNTEAFF.

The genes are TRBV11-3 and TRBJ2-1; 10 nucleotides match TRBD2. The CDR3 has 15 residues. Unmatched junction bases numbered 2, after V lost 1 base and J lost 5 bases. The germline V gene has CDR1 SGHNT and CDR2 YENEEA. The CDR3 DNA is TGTGCCAGCAGCTTAGGGACTAGCGGCAACAATGAGCAGTTCTTC. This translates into CASSLGTSGNNEQFF.

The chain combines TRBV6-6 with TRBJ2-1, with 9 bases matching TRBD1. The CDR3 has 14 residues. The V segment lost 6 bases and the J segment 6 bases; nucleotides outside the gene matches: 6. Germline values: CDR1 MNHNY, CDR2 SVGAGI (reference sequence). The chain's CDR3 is CASSLGQGSNEQFF. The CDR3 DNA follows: TGTGCCAGCAGCCTGGGACAGGGTAGCAATGAGCAGTTCTTC.

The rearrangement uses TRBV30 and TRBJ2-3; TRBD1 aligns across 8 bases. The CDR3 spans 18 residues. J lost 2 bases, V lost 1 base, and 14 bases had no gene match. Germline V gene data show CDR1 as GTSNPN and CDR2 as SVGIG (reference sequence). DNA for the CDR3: TGTGCCTGGAGTGCCCCAACCTCCGACAGGGGCCCCACAGATACGCAGTATTTT. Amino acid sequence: CAWSAPTSDRGPTDTQYF. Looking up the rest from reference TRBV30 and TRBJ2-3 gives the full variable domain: SQTIHQWPATLVQPVGSPLSLECTVEGTSNPNLYWYRQAAGRGLQLLFYSVGIGQISSEVPQNLSASRPQDRQFILSSKKLLLSDSGFYLCAWSAPTSDRGPTDTQYFGPGTRLTVL.

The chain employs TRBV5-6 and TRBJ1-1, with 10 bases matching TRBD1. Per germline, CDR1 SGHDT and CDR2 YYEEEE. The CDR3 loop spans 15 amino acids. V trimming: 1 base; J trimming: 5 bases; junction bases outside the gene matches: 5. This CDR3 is CASSLPTGGLTEAFF. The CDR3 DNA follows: TGTGCCAGCAGCTTGCCGACAGGGGGCTTGACTGAAGCTTTCTTT. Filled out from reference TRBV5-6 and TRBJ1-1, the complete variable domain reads DAGVTQSPTHLIKTRGQQVTLRCSPKSGHDTVSWYQQALGQGPQFIFQYYEEEERQRGNFPDRFSGHQFPNYSSELNVNALLLGDSALYLCASSLPTGGLTEAFFGQGTRLTVV.

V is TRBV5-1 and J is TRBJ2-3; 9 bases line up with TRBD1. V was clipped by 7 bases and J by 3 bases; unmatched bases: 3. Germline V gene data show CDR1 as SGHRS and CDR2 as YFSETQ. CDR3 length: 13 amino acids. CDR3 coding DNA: TGCGCCAGCGGACAGGGGCCAACAGATACGCAGTATTTT. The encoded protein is CASGQGPTDTQYF.

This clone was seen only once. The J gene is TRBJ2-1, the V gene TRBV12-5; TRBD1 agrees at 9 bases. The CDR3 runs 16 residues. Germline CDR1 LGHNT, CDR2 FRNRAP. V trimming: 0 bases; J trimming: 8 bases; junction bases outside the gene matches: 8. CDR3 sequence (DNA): TGTGCTAGTGGTTTGGTAGTCGGGACAGGGATGTATGAGCAGTTCTTC. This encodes CASGLVVGTGMYEQFF.

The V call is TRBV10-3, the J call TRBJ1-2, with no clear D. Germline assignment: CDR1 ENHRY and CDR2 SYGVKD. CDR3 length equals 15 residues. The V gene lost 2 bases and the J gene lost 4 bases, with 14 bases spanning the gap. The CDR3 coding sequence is TGTGCCATCAGTGAGGATGAGGGTGAGGGCTATGGCTACACCTTC. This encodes CAISEDEGEGYGYTF.

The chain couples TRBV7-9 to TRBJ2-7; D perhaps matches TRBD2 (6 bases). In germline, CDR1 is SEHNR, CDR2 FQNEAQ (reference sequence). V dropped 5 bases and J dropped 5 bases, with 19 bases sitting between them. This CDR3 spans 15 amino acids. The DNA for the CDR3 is TGTGCCAGCAGCATCCTAACGGGACTCCACGACGAGCAGTACTTC. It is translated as CASSILTGLHDEQYF.

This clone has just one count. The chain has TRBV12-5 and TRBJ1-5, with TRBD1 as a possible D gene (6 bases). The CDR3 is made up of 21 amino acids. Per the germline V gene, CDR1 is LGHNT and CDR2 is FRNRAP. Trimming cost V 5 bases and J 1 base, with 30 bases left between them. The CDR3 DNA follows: TGTGCTAGTGGTGAGGGAGGGCCCGCGGGGGGGCCTCGACGAAGCAATCAGCCCCAGCATTTT. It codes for CASGEGGPAGGPRRSNQPQHF. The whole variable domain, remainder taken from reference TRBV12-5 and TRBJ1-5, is DARVTQTPRHKVTEMGQEVTMRCQPILGHNTVFWYRQTMMQGLELLAYFRNRAPLDDSGMPKDRFSAEMPDATLATLKIQPSEPRDSAVYFCASGEGGPAGGPRRSNQPQHFGDGTRLSIL.

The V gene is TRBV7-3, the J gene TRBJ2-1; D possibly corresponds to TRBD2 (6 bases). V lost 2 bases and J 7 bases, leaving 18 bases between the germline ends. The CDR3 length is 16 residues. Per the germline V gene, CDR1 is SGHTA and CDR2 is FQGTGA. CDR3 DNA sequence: TGTGCCAGCAGCTTAGGGGAGGCAGGGCAGCGAAATGAGCAGTTCTTC. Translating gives CASSLGEAGQRNEQFF.

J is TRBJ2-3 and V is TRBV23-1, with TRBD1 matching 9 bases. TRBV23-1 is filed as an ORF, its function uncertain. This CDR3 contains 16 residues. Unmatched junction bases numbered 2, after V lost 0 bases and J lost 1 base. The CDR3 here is CASSQSGQGGTDTQYF. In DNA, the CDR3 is TGCGCCAGCAGTCAATCGGGACAGGGCGGCACAGATACGCAGTATTTT.

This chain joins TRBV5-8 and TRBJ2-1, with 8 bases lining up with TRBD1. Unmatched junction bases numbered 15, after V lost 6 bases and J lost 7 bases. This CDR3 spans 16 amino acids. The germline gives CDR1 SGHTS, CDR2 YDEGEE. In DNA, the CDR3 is TGTGCCAGCATCCAACTCAGGGGGCCGACATGGAATGAGCAGTTCTTC. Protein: CASIQLRGPTWNEQFF.

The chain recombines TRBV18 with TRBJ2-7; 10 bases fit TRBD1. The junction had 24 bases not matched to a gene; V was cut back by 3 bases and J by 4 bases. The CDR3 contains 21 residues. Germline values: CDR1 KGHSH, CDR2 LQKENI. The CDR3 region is CASSPVEFGQRQGAETYEQYF. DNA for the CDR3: TGTGCCAGCTCACCGGTCGAATTTGGACAACGACAGGGGGCAGAAACTTACGAGCAGTACTTC. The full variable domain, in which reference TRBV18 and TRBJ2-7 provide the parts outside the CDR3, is NAGVMQNPRHLVRRRGQEARLRCSPMKGHSHVYWYRQLPEEGLKFMVYLQKENIIDESGMPKERFSAEFPKEGPSILRIQQVVRGDSAAYFCASSPVEFGQRQGAETYEQYFGPGTRLTVT.

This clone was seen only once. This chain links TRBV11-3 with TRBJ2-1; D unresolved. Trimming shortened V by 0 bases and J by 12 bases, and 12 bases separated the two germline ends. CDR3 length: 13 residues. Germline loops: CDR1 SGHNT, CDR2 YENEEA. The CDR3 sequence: CASSLEGSLGQFF. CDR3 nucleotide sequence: TGTGCCAGCAGCTTAGAGGGTAGCTTAGGGCAGTTCTTC.

CDR3 sequence (DNA): TGTGCCAGCTCAATCTCGACAGGGGGAGGGTACAATGAGCAGTTCTTC. This sequence encodes CASSISTGGGYNEQFF. The chain has TRBV18 and TRBJ2-1; TRBD1 aligns across 9 bases. V lost 5 bases to trimming and J lost 4 bases; unmatched junction nucleotides: 9. CDR3 length: 16 residues. Germline V gene data show CDR1 as KGHSH and CDR2 as LQKENI.

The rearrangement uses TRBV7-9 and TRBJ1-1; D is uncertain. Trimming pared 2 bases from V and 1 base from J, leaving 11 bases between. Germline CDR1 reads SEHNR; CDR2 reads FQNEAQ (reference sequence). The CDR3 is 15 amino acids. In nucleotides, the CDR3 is TGTGCCAGCAGCTTACGTGGCCCCCAGAACACTGAAGCTTTCTTT. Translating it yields CASSLRGPQNTEAFF.